Listed below are T cell receptor beta chains from one sample, sequenced in a study of blood T cell repertoires in COVID-19. Generated by immunoSEQ multiplex PCR, the TCRdb table keeps only in-frame clones and is missing some. The sample holds about 230,000 clones, approximately 88% seen once. Sequenced sample: peripheral blood. These receptors were collected from a man aged 35 to 55 with acute or convalescent COVID-19. The CDR3 runs from the conserved cysteine through the conserved F or W.

j_call | v_call | cdr3_aa
TRBJ2-3 | TRBV27 | CASSLSLNTQYF
TRBJ2-3 | TRBV3-1/TRBV3-2 | CASSQEGREPYTDTQYF
TRBJ1-2 | TRBV7-9 | CASSALDSPYGYTF
TRBJ1-2 | TRBV6-2/TRBV6-3 | CASSLWTGSGYTF
TRBJ2-7 | TRBV12-3/TRBV12-4 | CASSFSQDSEQYF
TRBJ1-5 | TRBV5-6 | CASSLGHPSNQPQHF
TRBJ2-3 | TRBV6-6 | CASSYFRGASTDTQYF
TRBJ2-7 | TRBV27 | CASSFTTGWAYEQYF
TRBJ2-1 | TRBV11-2 | CASSLSGAYNEQFF
TRBJ2-1 | TRBV27 | CASSLWSGSSYNEQFF
TRBJ2-3 | TRBV6-5 | CASIVAPSTDTQYF
TRBJ1-2 | TRBV21-1 | CASSGPGGSSNGYTF
TRBJ2-3 | TRBV2 | CASKETSASRTDTQYF
TRBJ2-4 | TRBV7-2 | CASSLGSQGSGYF
TRBJ1-2 | TRBV27 | CASRFLGQGASGYTF
TRBJ1-1 | TRBV6-1 | CASSEAGLGITEAFF
TRBJ1-2 | TRBV30 | CAWIGTQYGYTF
TRBJ1-5 | TRBV7-8 | CASSPLGGFSNQPQHF
TRBJ2-1 | TRBV4-3 | CASSQGTVDPSSYNEQFF
TRBJ1-1 | TRBV30 | CAWTSGGRGRTEAFF
TRBJ2-7 | TRBV5-1 | CASSLGTAGREQYF
TRBJ2-5 | TRBV6-4 | CASSETSGGRETQYF
TRBJ2-1 | TRBV19 | CASSIPERPTGGSRNEQFF
TRBJ1-6 | TRBV6-6 | CASSSNRDNSPLHF
TRBJ2-7 | TRBV6-2/TRBV6-3 | CASSYRTGNEQYF
TRBJ1-1 | TRBV28 | CASPGLNSAFF
TRBJ1-2 | TRBV30 | CAWSGGLLLYGYTF
TRBJ1-4 | TRBV5-4 | CASSARQGGFEKLFF
TRBJ1-1 | TRBV2 | CAGSTGINTEAFF
TRBJ2-3 | TRBV2 | CASSNEYGTQYF
TRBJ1-2 | TRBV6-5 | CASTQDRDNYYGYTF
TRBJ2-7 | TRBV7-3 | CASSLGGRGYEQYF